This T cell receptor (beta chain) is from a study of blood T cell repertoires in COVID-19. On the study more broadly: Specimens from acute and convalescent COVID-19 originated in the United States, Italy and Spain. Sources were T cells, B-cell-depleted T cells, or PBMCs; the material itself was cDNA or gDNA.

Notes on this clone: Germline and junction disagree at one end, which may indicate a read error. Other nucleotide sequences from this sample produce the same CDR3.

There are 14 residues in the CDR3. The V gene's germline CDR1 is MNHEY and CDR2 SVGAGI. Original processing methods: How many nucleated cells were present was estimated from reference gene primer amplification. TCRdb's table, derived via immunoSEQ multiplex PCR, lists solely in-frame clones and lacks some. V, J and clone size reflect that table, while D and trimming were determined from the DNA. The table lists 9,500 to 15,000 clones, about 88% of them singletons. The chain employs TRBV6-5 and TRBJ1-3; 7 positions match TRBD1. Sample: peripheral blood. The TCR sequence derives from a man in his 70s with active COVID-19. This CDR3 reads CAILTGVFGNTIYF. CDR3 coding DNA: TGCGCCATCCTAACAGGGGTTTTCGGTAACACCATATATTTT.